Each of the 20 T cell receptor beta chains below was sequenced from the same sample in a study of blood T cells in healthy people across ages. A second PCR of 7 to 11 cycles used a sample-barcoded 5' primer and a J-beta primer mix. TCRdb independently ran MiXCR on the 5' RACE reads; one entry per CDR3 protein. The sample lists around 800,000 distinct CDR3 sequences; roughly 50% were seen once. The sequenced sample was blood. Every receptor here comes from a man at least 80 years old in good health.

CDR3 in DNA: TGCAGTGCTAGAGACCTACGACTAGCGGGAGCCAATGAGCAGTTCTTC. As protein: CSARDLRLAGANEQFF. The chain has TRBV20-1 and TRBJ2-1, with TRBD2 identical over 12 bases. Trimming removed 0 bases from V and 6 bases from J; junction bases left unmatched: 6. Germline V gene lookup returns CDR1 DFQATT and CDR2 SNEGSKA (reference sequence). This CDR3 has 16 amino acids.

This clonotype came up a few times. The gene calls are TRBV20-1 and TRBJ2-7; D is undetermined. The length of the CDR3 is 14 residues. The V and J ends lost 3 bases and 2 bases respectively, with 14 bases between them. Germline values: CDR1 DFQATT, CDR2 SNEGSKA (reference sequence). This CDR3 reads CSARGGNRAYEQYF. CDR3 coding DNA: TGCAGTGCTAGGGGCGGCAACCGGGCCTACGAGCAGTACTTC.

Only a few counts were recorded for this clonotype. The gene calls are TRBV2 and TRBJ2-4, with a weak D call TRBD2 (5 bases). The J call is in doubt because the DNA end fits TRBJ2-5 better. This CDR3 spans 13 amino acids. Germline-derived CDR1 and CDR2 are SNHLY and FYNNEI. The CDR3: CASSGGKFETQYF. The CDR3 bases are TGTGCCAGCAGTGGAGGGAAATTTGAGACCCAGTACTTC.

Details on this clonotype: A much larger clonotype is one base distant, so this may be a read error. V usage is TRBV7-2 and J usage is TRBJ2-2; perhaps TRBD1 as D (6 bases). The CDR3 is 14 amino acids. Germline V lookup: CDR1 SGHTA, CDR2 FQGNSA. In DNA form, the CDR3 reads TGTGCCAGCAGACTCGGGGACACCACCGCGGAGCTGTTTTTT. It is translated as CASRLGDTTAELFF.

The V gene is TRBV28, the J gene TRBJ2-3, with 8 bases matching TRBD2. The CDR3 consists of 15 residues. From germline, CDR1 is MDHEN and CDR2 SYDVKM. J was trimmed by 5 bases and V by 3 bases; bases with no gene match: 7. The CDR3 nucleotides read TGTGCCAGCAGTTTTTCGGGAGGGCATGTAGATACGCAGTATTTT. Its protein is CASSFSGGHVDTQYF.

V and J are TRBV18 and TRBJ2-7; maybe TRBD1 (6 bases). Germline V gives CDR1 KGHSH, CDR2 LQKENI. Trimming left V 1 base short and J 4 bases short, with 11 bases between. The CDR3 consists of 14 residues. CDR3 residues: CASSPRSGEYEQYF. In DNA form, the CDR3 reads TGTGCCAGCTCACCACGTTCAGGGGAGTACGAGCAGTACTTC. Looking up the rest from reference TRBV18 and TRBJ2-7 gives the full variable domain: NAGVMQNPRHLVRRRGQEARLRCSPMKGHSHVYWYRQLPEEGLKFMVYLQKENIIDESGMPKERFSAEFPKEGPSILRIQQVVRGDSAAYFCASSPRSGEYEQYFGPGTRLTVT.

The chain recombines TRBV21-1 with TRBJ1-6; whether TRBD1, the table's D call, matches the DNA was not checked. TRBV21-1 is listed as a pseudogene. This CDR3 is built from 15 residues. CDR3 protein: CASSKVGQGDSPLHF. In nucleotides, the CDR3 is TGTGCCAGCAGCAAAGTTGGACAGGGTGACTCACCCCTCCACTTT.

V is TRBV12-5 and J is TRBJ2-7; D may be TRBD1 (5 bases). V was clipped by 1 base and J by 2 bases, with 9 bases between them. Germline CDR1 and CDR2: LGHNT and FRNRAP. The CDR3 covers 14 residues. The DNA for the CDR3 is TGTGCTAGTGGTTTGGGACAGCGCACCTACGAGCAGTACTTC. This gives the protein CASGLGQRTYEQYF.

A word on this clonotype: With a much larger clone just one base away, this may be a read error. CDR3 DNA: TGTGCCATCAGCCGACAGGGAGACTATGGCTACACCTTC. It translates to CAISRQGDYGYTF. The chain links TRBV7-9 to TRBJ1-2; 7 bases align to TRBD1. This CDR3 is built from 13 residues. Per germline, CDR1 SEHNR and CDR2 FQNEAQ (reference sequence).

The J gene is TRBJ1-5, the V gene TRBV12-3 or TRBV12-4, with 7 bases aligning to TRBD1. The CDR3 runs 15 residues. V was pared by 2 bases and J by 4 bases, with 5 bases of the junction left unmatched. CDR3 loop: CASSLSAGGNQPQHF. CDR3 DNA sequence: TGTGCCAGCAGTTTATCGGCAGGGGGTAATCAGCCCCAGCATTTT.

The rearrangement joins TRBV2 to TRBJ2-7; perhaps D is TRBD1 or TRBD2 (5 bases each). The V end lost 6 bases, the J end lost 2 bases, and 17 bases lay between the germline ends. The CDR3 sequence is 15 residues long. Germline-derived CDR1 and CDR2 are SNHLY and FYNNEI. Here the CDR3 reads CASRERARGTYEQYF. CDR3 coding DNA: TGTGCCAGCAGGGAGAGGGCGAGGGGTACCTACGAGCAGTACTTC.

In this sample, this clonotype turned up once. The chain employs TRBV28 and TRBJ2-3; weak D call: TRBD2 (5 bases). V shed 6 bases and J shed 2 bases, with 12 bases lying between them. Germline values: CDR1 MDHEN, CDR2 SYDVKM. This CDR3 spans 14 amino acids. The CDR3 DNA sequence: TGTGCCAGCAGGCTAGCATGGCACACAGATACGCAGTATTTT. Its translation is CASRLAWHTDTQYF.

This clonotype appeared a single time. The CDR3 loop reads CASSLGDLMDRYAYF. CDR3 DNA sequence: TGCGCCAGCAGCTTGGGGGATCTTATGGACAGATACGCGTATTTT. V is TRBV5-1 and J is TRBJ2-3; TRBD1 is a possible D gene (6 bases). CDR1 and CDR2 from the germline V gene are SGHRS and YFSETQ. The CDR3 runs to 15 residues. Trimming took off 0 bases at V and 14 bases at J, with 22 bases between the two ends. Using reference TRBV5-1 and TRBJ2-3 for the parts outside the CDR3, the full variable domain is KAGVTQTPRYLIKTRGQQVTLSCSPISGHRSVSWYQQTPGQGLQFLFEYFSETQRNKGNFPGRFSGRQFSNSRSEMNVSTLELGDSALYLCASSLGDLMDRYAYFGPGTRLTVL.

The chain is built from TRBV5-1 and TRBJ1-1; 7 nucleotides agree with TRBD1. Germline-derived CDR1 and CDR2 are SGHRS and YFSETQ. CDR3 length: 12 amino acids. With 7 bases clipped from V and 1 base from J, the junction kept 1 base outside the gene matches. The CDR3: CASGQANTEAFF. Here the CDR3 DNA reads TGCGCCAGCGGACAGGCGAACACTGAAGCTTTCTTT.

Points on this clonotype: Germline is not matched at one junction end, which may reflect a read error. The rearrangement uses TRBV7-2 and TRBJ2-1, with D uncertain. CDR3 size: 14 residues. CDR1 and CDR2 from the germline V gene are SGHTA and FQGNSA. This chain's CDR3 is CASSFRSGYDEQFF. In DNA form, the CDR3 reads TGTGCCAGCAGCTTCCGGTCTGGCTACGATGAGCAGTTCTTC.

This clonotype was counted a few times. The gene calls are TRBV20-1 and TRBJ1-5; D call uncertain. CDR3 size: 14 residues. Trimming removed 3 bases from V and 0 bases from J, with 9 bases in between. CDR1 and CDR2 (germline): DFQATT, SNEGSKA (reference sequence). The CDR3 coding sequence is TGCAGTGCTAGCCAGCAATATAGCAATCAGCCCCAGCATTTT. Encoded protein: CSASQQYSNQPQHF.

The rearrangement uses TRBV29-1 and TRBJ1-2, with D uncertain. Trimming removed 7 bases at V and 11 bases at J, with 20 bases between. This CDR3 comprises 12 residues. CDR1 is SQVTM, CDR2 ANQGSEA, per germline. Written as DNA, the CDR3 is TGCAGCGCTGCCCGGACGGAGGTGGGATACACCTTC. It translates to CSAARTEVGYTF. Based on the CDR3 plus reference TRBV29-1 and TRBJ1-2, the full variable domain is SAVISQKPSRDICQRGTSLTIQCQVDSQVTMMFWYRQQPGQSLTLIATANQGSEATYESGFVIDKFPISRPNLTFSTLTVSNMSPEDSSIYLCSAARTEVGYTFGSGTRLTVV.

The chain joins TRBV20-1 to TRBJ2-4; 10 positions match TRBD2. Germline V gives CDR1 DFQATT, CDR2 SNEGSKA (reference sequence). The CDR3 covers 14 residues. V shed 6 bases, J shed 13 bases, and the junction held 15 bases outside the gene matches. The CDR3 region has the DNA TGCAGTGCCTCGACCTCAGCGGGAGGGCAAGAGCAGTACTTC. Its translation is CSASTSAGGQEQYF.

The CDR3 is CASSRRTANTEAFF. The CDR3 nucleotides read TGTGCCAGCAGCAGACGGACGGCAAACACTGAAGCTTTCTTT. The gene calls are TRBV6-5 and TRBJ1-1, with no clear D. Trimming removed 6 bases from V and 2 bases from J, with 13 bases in between. The CDR3 is 14 amino acids. Germline V gene data show CDR1 as MNHEY and CDR2 as SVGAGI.

The chain employs TRBV9 and TRBJ2-7; perhaps TRBD2 as D (5 bases). V lost 5 bases and J lost 1, with 10 bases in between. CDR3 size: 13 residues. Per the germline V gene, CDR1 is SGDLS and CDR2 is YYNGEE. For the CDR3, the DNA is TGTGCCAGCAGTGTCGAGGGTTCCTACGAGCAGTACTTC. This encodes CASSVEGSYEQYF. The variable domain in full, completed from reference TRBV9 and TRBJ2-7, reads DSGVTQTPKHLITATGQRVTLRCSPRSGDLSVYWYQQSLDQGLQFLIQYYNGEERAKGNILERFSAQQFPDLHSELNLSSLELGDSALYFCASSVEGSYEQYFGPGTRLTVT.